These 25 T cell receptor beta chains were all obtained from the same sample, sequenced in a study of T cells in women clearing cervical HPV infection. Data came from immunoSEQ multiplex PCR; TCRdb stores just in-frame clones and leaves some out. This sample's clone table lists 27,000 or so clones. The sample taken for sequencing was blood buffy coat. These receptors originate from a woman aged 18 to 69 with a cervical HPV16 infection that either progressed to CIN3+ or cleared (not recorded which).

A word on this clone: The CDR3 end falls 3 residues outside the read, so it is completed with the germline J gene. This CDR3 is also generated by other DNA sequences in the sample. The chain carries TRBV18 and TRBJ2-5; TRBD2 matches 7 bases. Losses at the gene ends were 6 bases for V and 2 bases for J; bases not matched to a gene: 3. This CDR3 region has 13 residues. Germline CDR1 is KGHSH and CDR2 is LQKENI. This CDR3 is CASSPGLQETQYF. The CDR3 bases that were read are TGTGCCAGCTCGCCGGGACTACAAGAGACC.

The CDR3 is CASSELAGGRDTQYF. CDR3 DNA (partial): TGTGCCAGCAGTGAACTAGCGGGGGGTAGAGATACG. This chain uses TRBV6-4 with TRBJ2-3, with 12 bases identical to TRBD2. The CDR3 end is not reached by the read, which stops 3 residues before it; the germline J gene fills it in. The germline gives CDR1 MRHNA, CDR2 SNTAGT. The ends lost 3 bases at V and 5 bases at J; junction bases unmatched: 3. The CDR3 runs 15 residues.

The CDR3 DNA, read in part, is TGTGCCAGCGGATGGACACTAAGCTCCTACGAG. This encodes CASGWTLSSYE. The whole CDR3 sequence reads CASGWTLSSYEQYF. J is TRBJ2-7 and V is TRBV2; TRBD1 might be the D (5 bases). The read comes to an end 3 residues before the CDR3 does, leaving the germline J gene to fill in the end. The CDR3 consists of 14 residues. Germline V gene lookup returns CDR1 SNHLY and CDR2 FYNNEI. Trimming shortened V by 8 bases and J by 0 bases, and 14 bases separated the two germline ends.

The CDR3 bases that were read are TGCAGCGTTGGGGAGAGTGGGGCCAACGTA. Translating gives CSVGESGANV. The CDR3 reads in full as CSVGESGANVLFF. The rearrangement links TRBV29-1 to TRBJ1-4, with D perhaps matching TRBD1 (5 bases). Read coverage stops 3 residues before the CDR3 terminus; the germline J gene supplies the remainder. Germline V gene lookup returns CDR1 SQVTM and CDR2 ANQGSEA. CDR3 length: 13 amino acids.

Comments on this clone: Sequencing ends 3 residues short of the CDR3 end; the germline J gene provides the rest. The rearrangement joins TRBV29-1 to TRBJ2-7; 14 bases fit TRBD2. CDR3 length: 15 residues. Per the germline V gene, CDR1 is SQVTM and CDR2 is ANQGSEA. After removal of 3 bases from V and 0 bases from J, the junction contained 1 base not matched to a gene. The covered CDR3 bases are TGCAGCGTTGACGGACTAGCGGGGGGCTCCTACGAG. It is translated as CSVDGLAGGSYE. The entire CDR3 reads CSVDGLAGGSYEQYF.

The CDR3: CASSRKTGQPYGYTF. CDR3 bases read: TGTGCCAGCAGCCGTAAAACGGGACAGCCCTATGGC. J is TRBJ1-2 and V is TRBV7-2; 7 nucleotides line up with TRBD1. The CDR3 goes on 3 residues after the read ends, and that part is filled in from the germline J gene. The CDR3 has 15 amino acids. CDR1 is SGHTA, CDR2 FQGNSA, per germline. With V trimmed by 5 bases and J by 4 bases, 10 bases remained unmatched.

About this clone: A junction boundary mismatches the germline segment, possibly from a read error. The sequence runs out 3 residues before the end of the CDR3; the remainder is reconstructed from the germline J gene. This chain joins TRBV18 and TRBJ2-3, with TRBD2 matching 12 bases. Germline loops: CDR1 KGHSH, CDR2 LQKENI. The CDR3 loop spans 15 amino acids. The CDR3 sequence: CASSQTSGSSETQYF. The DNA read from the CDR3 is TGTGCCAGCTCACAGACTAGCGGGAGCTCAGAGACG.

Worth noting for this clone: The read ends 3 residues early relative to the CDR3; the germline J gene fills the gap. The rearrangement links TRBV6-2 or TRBV6-3 to TRBJ2-5; maybe TRBD1 (5 bases). The CDR3 is 15 residues long. V lost 4 bases and J 5 bases, leaving 17 bases between the germline ends. Germline V gene data show CDR1 as MNHEY and CDR2 as SVGEGT. CDR3 DNA, as far as it was read: TGTGCCAGCAGTTGGAACACAGGCCCCGTGGAGACC. Translated: CASSWNTGPVET. The complete CDR3 sequence is CASSWNTGPVETQYF.

As for this clone: Read coverage stops 3 residues before the CDR3 terminus; the germline J gene supplies the remainder. The V gene is TRBV5-6, the J gene TRBJ2-5; no definite D call. Germline V gene data show CDR1 as SGHDT and CDR2 as YYEEEE. V was clipped by 0 bases and J by 5 bases, with 5 bases between them. This CDR3 is built from 12 residues. CDR3 DNA, as far as it was read: TGTGCCAGCAGCTTGGCCGTCGAGACC. Translated: CASSLAVET. The complete CDR3 reads CASSLAVETQYF. Together with reference TRBV5-6 and TRBJ2-5, the CDR3 gives the full variable domain: DAGVTQSPTHLIKTRGQQVTLRCSPKSGHDTVSWYQQALGQGPQFIFQYYEEEERQRGNFPDRFSGHQFPNYSSELNVNALLLGDSALYLCASSLAVETQYFGPGTRLLVL.

As to this clone: With the read ending 3 residues before the CDR3 end, the germline J gene is used to fill in that end. The J gene is TRBJ1-2, the V gene TRBV18; D remains unclear. The CDR3 runs 17 residues. Germline V gene sequence: CDR1 KGHSH, CDR2 LQKENI. CDR3 DNA, as far as it was read: TGTGCCAGCTCACAAGACTTGTCAGAGTTCAGCTCCTACGAC. Translation gives CASSQDLSEFSSYD. The full CDR3 reads CASSQDLSEFSSYDYTF.

Worth noting for this clone: The read ends 3 residues before the CDR3 terminus; that terminus is restored from the germline J gene. The rearrangement joins TRBV7-2 to TRBJ1-5; D not resolved. V lost 4 bases and J lost 3, with 13 bases in between. From germline, CDR1 is SGHTA and CDR2 FQGNSA. CDR3 length: 15 residues. CDR3 DNA, as far as it was read: TGTGCCAGCAGCTCCAGGTGGGTTTCCAATCAGCCC. As protein: CASSSRWVSNQP. The CDR3 in its entirety is CASSSRWVSNQPQHF.

CDR3 amino acids: CASSLEGFTDTQYF. The sequenced CDR3 bases are TGTGCCAGCAGCTTAGAAGGGTTCACAGATACG. The chain carries TRBV7-3 and TRBJ2-3; D call uncertain. The read halts 3 residues ahead of the CDR3 end, with the missing end drawn from the germline J gene. This CDR3 is built from 14 residues. The germline CDR1 and CDR2 sequences are SGHTA and FQGTGA. V dropped 2 bases and J dropped 2 bases, with 8 bases sitting between them. Using reference TRBV7-3 and TRBJ2-3 for the parts outside the CDR3, the full variable domain is GAGVSQTPSNKVTEKGKYVELRCDPISGHTALYWYRQSLGQGPEFLIYFQGTGAADDSGLPNDRFFAVRPEGSVSTLKIQRTERGDSAVYLCASSLEGFTDTQYFGPGTRLTVL.

With regard to this clone: The sequenced fragment ends 3 residues before the CDR3 boundary, so the rest is inferred from the germline J gene. The sample carries other DNA sequences with the same CDR3. The rearrangement joins TRBV14 to TRBJ1-1, with a tentative D call TRBD1 (5 bases). V gave up 3 bases and J gave up 0 bases, with 8 bases separating them. This CDR3 has 14 amino acids. CDR1 is SGHDN and CDR2 is FVKESK in the germline V gene. CDR3 residues: CASSQAGMNTEAFF. The CDR3 DNA, read in part, is TGTGCCAGCAGCCAGGCAGGGATGAACACTGAA. Full variable domain (remainder filled in from reference TRBV14 and TRBJ1-1): EAGVTQFPSHSVIEKGQTVTLRCDPISGHDNLYWYRRVMGKEIKFLLHFVKESKQDESGMPNNRFLAERTGGTYSTLKVQPAELEDSGVYFCASSQAGMNTEAFFGQGTRLTVV.

Note on this clone: Sequencing ends 3 residues short of the CDR3 end; the germline J gene provides the rest. This chain connects TRBV9 to TRBJ2-1; 13 nucleotides line up with TRBD2. CDR1 SGDLS and CDR2 YYNGEE come from the germline V gene. The CDR3 length is 17 residues. J was trimmed by 2 bases and V by 8 bases; bases with no gene match: 10. The CDR3 loop is CARFAGTSGIPYNEQFF. Partial CDR3 DNA: TGTGCCAGATTTGCCGGGACTAGCGGGATTCCCTACAATGAG.

The CDR3 spells CASSPSEGQGGNQPQHF. The part of the CDR3 DNA that was read is TGTGCCAGTAGTCCTTCAGAGGGACAGGGGGGCAATCAGCCC. The chain is built from TRBV19 and TRBJ1-5; 11 bases fit TRBD1. The CDR3 extends 3 residues past the end of the read, so its final part is completed from the germline J gene. CDR1 is LNHDA and CDR2 is SQIVND in the germline V gene (reference sequence). V lost 5 bases and J lost 2; bases outside the gene matches: 8. CDR3 length: 17 amino acids.

With regard to this clone: The read falls 3 residues short of the CDR3 end, and the missing part is taken from the germline J gene. This sequence joins TRBV20-1 and TRBJ2-5; perhaps TRBD2 as D (5 bases). The CDR3 is made up of 15 amino acids. Trimming took 1 base from V and 0 from J, leaving 12 bases between them. Per germline, CDR1 DFQATT and CDR2 SNEGSKA (reference sequence). CDR3: CSARGPRRDQETQYF. The CDR3 DNA, read in part, is TGCAGTGCTAGAGGCCCTCGGCGGGACCAAGAGACC.

On this clone: Read coverage stops 3 residues before the CDR3 terminus; the germline J gene supplies the remainder. The J gene is TRBJ2-5, the V gene TRBV2; TRBD1 matches 7 bases. V shed 5 bases and J 2 bases; nucleotides not matched to a gene: 5. Germline CDR1 SNHLY, CDR2 FYNNEI. This CDR3 contains 14 residues. This CDR3 is CASSIQQGQETQYF. The sequenced part of the CDR3 DNA is TGTGCCAGCAGTATTCAACAGGGGCAAGAGACC.

Regarding this clone: The read finishes 3 residues shy of the CDR3 end, and the germline J gene is used to complete it. The chain links TRBV18 to TRBJ2-7, with TRBD1 matching 10 bases. This CDR3 is built from 15 residues. The V and J ends lost 3 bases and 2 bases, in that order; junction bases with no gene match: 4. Germline CDR1 is KGHSH and CDR2 is LQKENI. CDR3: CASSPQGTGAYEQYF. Partial CDR3 DNA: TGTGCCAGCTCACCCCAAGGGACAGGGGCCTACGAG.

This CDR3 reads CASSSHGTPGGETQYF. The CDR3 DNA, read in part, is TGCGCCAGCAGCTCCCACGGGACACCGGGGGGGGAGACC. J is TRBJ2-5 and V is TRBV5-1; 8 positions match TRBD2. Read sequence stops 3 residues before the CDR3 end, and the germline J gene provides the missing end. Trimming at V came to 3 bases and at J to 5 bases, leaving 12 bases not matched to a gene. Germline CDR1 is SGHRS and CDR2 is YFSETQ. The CDR3 length is 16 residues.

On this clone itself: The missing CDR3 end, 3 residues past where the read stops, is filled in from the germline J gene. The J gene is TRBJ2-1, the V gene TRBV7-3, with a weak D call TRBD2 (6 bases). Trimming shortened V by 2 bases and J by 7 bases, and 9 bases separated the two germline ends. Germline CDR1 reads SGHTA; CDR2 reads FQGTGA. CDR3 size: 13 residues. The DNA read from the CDR3 is TGTGCCAGCAGCTTATTTCGGGGGAATGAG. It encodes CASSLFRGNE. The CDR3 as a whole reads CASSLFRGNEQFF.

With respect to this clone: With the read ending 3 residues before the CDR3 end, the germline J gene is used to fill in that end. The chain couples TRBV19 to TRBJ2-3; perhaps TRBD1 as D (6 bases). Trimming took off 0 bases at V and 1 base at J, with 14 bases between the two ends. From germline, CDR1 is LNHDA and CDR2 SQIVND (reference sequence). There are 17 residues in the CDR3. The sequenced part of the CDR3 DNA is TGTGCCAGTAGTATAGAGTGGACAGCTCCTGGCACAGATACG. Protein: CASSIEWTAPGTDT. From start to end, the CDR3 is CASSIEWTAPGTDTQYF.

CDR3 bases read: TGCAGTGCCCAAAAGGGACAGGGGGCAACTGAA. Its protein product is CSAQKGQGATE. The CDR3 in its entirety is CSAQKGQGATEAFF. V usage is TRBV20-1 and J usage is TRBJ1-1; 12 nucleotides agree with TRBD1. Read coverage stops 3 residues before the CDR3 terminus; the germline J gene supplies the remainder. Germline CDR1 and CDR2: DFQATT and SNEGSKA (reference sequence). This CDR3 spans 14 amino acids. Trimming cost V 6 bases and J 5 bases; bases outside gene matches: 7.

In regard to this clone: Read data end 3 residues before the CDR3 end; the end is taken from the germline J gene. The chain carries TRBV7-3 and TRBJ2-3; TRBD2 matches 7 bases. The CDR3 has 15 residues. V lost 0 bases and J lost 4; bases outside the gene matches: 4. Germline lookup yields CDR1 SGHTA and CDR2 FQGTGA. CDR3 bases read: TGTGCCAGCAGCTTAACTGGCGGGAGCGCAGATACG. Translating it yields CASSLTGGSADT. The whole CDR3 protein reads CASSLTGGSADTQYF.

As regards this clone: The CDR3 end is not reached by the read, which stops 3 residues before it; the germline J gene fills it in. The chain joins TRBV5-1 to TRBJ2-1; 12 nucleotides align to TRBD2. The ends lost 3 bases at V and 5 bases at J; junction bases unmatched: 6. Germline V CDR1 and CDR2: SGHRS, YFSETQ. The CDR3 covers 16 residues. The CDR3 reads CASSYQLAGGNNEQFF. The covered CDR3 bases are TGCGCCAGCAGCTACCAACTAGCGGGGGGAAACAATGAG.

Points on this clone: The sequence runs out 3 residues before the end of the CDR3; the remainder is reconstructed from the germline J gene. This chain uses TRBV5-6 with TRBJ2-1; 8 bases fit TRBD2. V lost 2 bases to trimming and J lost 7 bases; unmatched junction nucleotides: 8. The CDR3 runs to 15 residues. Germline V lookup: CDR1 SGHDT, CDR2 YYEEEE. CDR3 sequence reads: CASSLRRGAGNEQFF. The sequenced part of the CDR3 DNA is TGTGCCAGCAGCTTAAGGCGGGGGGCTGGGAATGAG.